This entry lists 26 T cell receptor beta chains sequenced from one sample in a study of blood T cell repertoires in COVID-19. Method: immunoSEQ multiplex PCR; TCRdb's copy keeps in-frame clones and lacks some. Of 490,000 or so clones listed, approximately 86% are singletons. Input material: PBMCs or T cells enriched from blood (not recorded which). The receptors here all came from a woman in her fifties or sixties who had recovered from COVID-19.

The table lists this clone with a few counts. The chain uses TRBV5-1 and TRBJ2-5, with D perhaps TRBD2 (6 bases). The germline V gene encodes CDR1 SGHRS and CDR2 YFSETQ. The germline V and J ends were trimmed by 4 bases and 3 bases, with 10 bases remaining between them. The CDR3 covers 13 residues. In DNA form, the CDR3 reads TGCGCCAGCAGCGGGGACTGGGAAGAGACCCAGTACTTC. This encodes CASSGDWEETQYF.

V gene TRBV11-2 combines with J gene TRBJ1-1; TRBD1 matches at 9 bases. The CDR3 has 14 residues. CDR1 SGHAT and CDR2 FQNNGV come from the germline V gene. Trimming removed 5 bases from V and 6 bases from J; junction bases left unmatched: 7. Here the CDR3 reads CASSPQGAYAEAFF. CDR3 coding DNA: TGTGCCAGCAGCCCACAGGGGGCTTATGCTGAAGCTTTCTTT.

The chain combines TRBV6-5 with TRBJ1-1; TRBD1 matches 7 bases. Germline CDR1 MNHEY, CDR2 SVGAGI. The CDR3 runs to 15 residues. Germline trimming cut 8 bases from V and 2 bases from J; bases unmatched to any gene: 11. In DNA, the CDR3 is TGTGCCAGCGCAACGACAGGGTTTCCTAACACTGAAGCTTTCTTT. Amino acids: CASATTGFPNTEAFF.

CDR3 sequence reads: CASSLGTGDQPQHF. CDR3 DNA sequence: TGCGCCAGCAGCTTGGGGACAGGGGATCAGCCCCAGCATTTT. The V and J genes are TRBV5-1 and TRBJ1-5; 9 bases agree with TRBD1. The germline V gene encodes CDR1 SGHRS and CDR2 YFSETQ. The CDR3 runs to 14 residues. The J segment lost 5 bases and the V segment lost 0 bases, leaving 0 bases of the junction unmatched.

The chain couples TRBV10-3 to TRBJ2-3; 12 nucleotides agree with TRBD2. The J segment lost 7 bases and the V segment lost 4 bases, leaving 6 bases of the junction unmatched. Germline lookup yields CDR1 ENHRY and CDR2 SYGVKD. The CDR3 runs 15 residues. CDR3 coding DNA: TGTGCCATCAGTGCGGCTAGCGGGGGGGCTTATACGCAGTATTTT. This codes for CAISAASGGAYTQYF.

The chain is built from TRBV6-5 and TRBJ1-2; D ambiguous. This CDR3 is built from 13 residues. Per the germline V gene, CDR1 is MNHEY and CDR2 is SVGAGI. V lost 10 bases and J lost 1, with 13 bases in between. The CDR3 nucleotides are TGTGCCACCCTAAGGCGGGATAACTATGGCTACACCTTC. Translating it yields CATLRRDNYGYTF.

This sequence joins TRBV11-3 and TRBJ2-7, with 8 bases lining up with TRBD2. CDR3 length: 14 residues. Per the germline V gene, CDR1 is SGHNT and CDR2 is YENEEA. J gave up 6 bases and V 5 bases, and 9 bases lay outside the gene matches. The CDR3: CASSPGGGYGEQYF. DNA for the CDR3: TGTGCCAGCAGCCCCGGGGGGGGTTACGGCGAGCAGTACTTC.

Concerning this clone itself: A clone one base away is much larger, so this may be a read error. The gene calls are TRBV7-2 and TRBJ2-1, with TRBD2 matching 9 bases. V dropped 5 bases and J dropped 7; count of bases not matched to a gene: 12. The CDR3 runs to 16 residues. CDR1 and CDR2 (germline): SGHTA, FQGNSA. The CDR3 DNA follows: TGTGCCAGCAGCCCAAGACGCGGGGGGGGTCGGAATGAGCAGTTCTTC. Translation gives CASSPRRGGGRNEQFF.

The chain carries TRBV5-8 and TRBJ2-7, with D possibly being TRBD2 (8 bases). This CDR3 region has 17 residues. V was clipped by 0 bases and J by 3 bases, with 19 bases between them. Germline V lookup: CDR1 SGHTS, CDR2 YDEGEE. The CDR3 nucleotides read TGTGCCAGCAGCTTGGATGGAGGGGGCGGGGGGCTCTACGAGCAGTACTTC. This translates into CASSLDGGGGGLYEQYF.

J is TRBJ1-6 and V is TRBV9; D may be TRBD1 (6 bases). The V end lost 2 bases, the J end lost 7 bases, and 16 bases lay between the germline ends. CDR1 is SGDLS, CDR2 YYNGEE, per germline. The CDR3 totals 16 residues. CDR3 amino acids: CASSVHQGKGNSPLHF. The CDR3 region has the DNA TGTGCCAGCAGCGTGCATCAGGGGAAGGGGAATTCACCCCTCCACTTT. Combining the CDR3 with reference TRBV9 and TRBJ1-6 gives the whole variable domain DSGVTQTPKHLITATGQRVTLRCSPRSGDLSVYWYQQSLDQGLQFLIQYYNGEERAKGNILERFSAQQFPDLHSELNLSSLELGDSALYFCASSVHQGKGNSPLHFGNGTRLTVT.

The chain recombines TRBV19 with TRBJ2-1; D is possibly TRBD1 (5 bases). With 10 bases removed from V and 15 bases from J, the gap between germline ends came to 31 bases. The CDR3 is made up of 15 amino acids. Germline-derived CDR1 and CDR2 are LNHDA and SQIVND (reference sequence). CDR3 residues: CATEPFFGQVSRRFF. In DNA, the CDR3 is TGTGCCACCGAACCCTTCTTCGGACAAGTATCCAGGCGGTTCTTC.

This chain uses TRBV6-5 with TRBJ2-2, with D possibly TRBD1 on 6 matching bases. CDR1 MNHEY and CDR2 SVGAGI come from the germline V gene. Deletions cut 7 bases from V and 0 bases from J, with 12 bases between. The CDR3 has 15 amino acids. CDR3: CASNRDGANTGELFF. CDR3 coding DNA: TGTGCCAGCAACAGGGATGGCGCGAACACCGGGGAGCTGTTTTTT.

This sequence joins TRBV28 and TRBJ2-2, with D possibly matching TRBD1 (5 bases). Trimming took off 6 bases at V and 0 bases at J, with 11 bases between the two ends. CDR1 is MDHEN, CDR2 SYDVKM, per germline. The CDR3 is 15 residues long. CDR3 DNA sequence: TGTGCCAGCAGACTCGAGACAGCGAACACCGGGGAGCTGTTTTTT. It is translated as CASRLETANTGELFF.

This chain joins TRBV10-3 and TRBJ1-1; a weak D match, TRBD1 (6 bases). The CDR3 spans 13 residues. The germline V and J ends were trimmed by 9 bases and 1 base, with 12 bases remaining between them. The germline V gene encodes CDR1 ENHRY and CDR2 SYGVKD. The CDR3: CAITGIPNTEAFF. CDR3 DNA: TGTGCCATTACAGGGATCCCGAACACTGAAGCTTTCTTT.

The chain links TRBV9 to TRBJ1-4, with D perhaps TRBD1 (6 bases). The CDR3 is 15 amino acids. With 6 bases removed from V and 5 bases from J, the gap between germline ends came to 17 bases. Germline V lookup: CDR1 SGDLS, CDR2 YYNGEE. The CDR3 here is CASKRGDTQNEKLFF. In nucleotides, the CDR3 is TGTGCCAGCAAGAGAGGGGACACACAGAATGAAAAACTGTTTTTT.

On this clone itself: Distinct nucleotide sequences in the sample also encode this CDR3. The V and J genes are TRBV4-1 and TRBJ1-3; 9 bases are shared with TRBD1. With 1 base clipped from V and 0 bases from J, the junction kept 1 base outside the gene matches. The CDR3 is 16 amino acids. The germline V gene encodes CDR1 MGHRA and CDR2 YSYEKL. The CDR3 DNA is TGCGCCAGCAGCCAAGTGGGACAGGGCTCTGGAAACACCATATATTTT. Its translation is CASSQVGQGSGNTIYF.

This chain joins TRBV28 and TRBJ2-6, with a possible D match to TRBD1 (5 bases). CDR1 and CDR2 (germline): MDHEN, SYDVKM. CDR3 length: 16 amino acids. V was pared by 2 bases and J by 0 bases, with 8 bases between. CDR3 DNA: TGTGCCAGCAGTTTAATTACAGGCTCTGGGGCCAACGTCCTGACTTTC. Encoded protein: CASSLITGSGANVLTF.

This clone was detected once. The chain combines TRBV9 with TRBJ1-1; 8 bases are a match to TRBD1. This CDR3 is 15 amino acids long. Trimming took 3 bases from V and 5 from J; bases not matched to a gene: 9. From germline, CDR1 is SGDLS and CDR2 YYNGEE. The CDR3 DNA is TGTGCCAGCAGCGCTCTGACAGGGGCGGCGACTGAAGCTTTCTTT. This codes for CASSALTGAATEAFF.

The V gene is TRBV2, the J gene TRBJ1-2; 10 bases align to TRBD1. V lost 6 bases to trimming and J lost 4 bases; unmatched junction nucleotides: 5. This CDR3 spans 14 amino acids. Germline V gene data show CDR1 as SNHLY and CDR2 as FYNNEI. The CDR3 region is CASRGQGTGYGYTF. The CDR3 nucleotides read TGTGCCAGCAGGGGACAGGGGACAGGCTATGGCTACACCTTC.

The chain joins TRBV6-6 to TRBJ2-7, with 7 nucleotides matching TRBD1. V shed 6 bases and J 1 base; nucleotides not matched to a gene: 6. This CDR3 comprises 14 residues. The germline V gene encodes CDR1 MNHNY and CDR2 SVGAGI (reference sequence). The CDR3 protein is CASSLKQGSYEQYV. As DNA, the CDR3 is TGTGCCAGCAGCCTTAAACAGGGGTCCTACGAGCAGTACGTC.

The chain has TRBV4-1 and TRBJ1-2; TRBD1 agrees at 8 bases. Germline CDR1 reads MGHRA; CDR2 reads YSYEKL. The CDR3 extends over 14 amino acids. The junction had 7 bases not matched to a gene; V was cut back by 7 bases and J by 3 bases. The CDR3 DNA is TGCGCCAGCACCAAGACAGGGGTGGACTATGGCTACACCTTC. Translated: CASTKTGVDYGYTF.

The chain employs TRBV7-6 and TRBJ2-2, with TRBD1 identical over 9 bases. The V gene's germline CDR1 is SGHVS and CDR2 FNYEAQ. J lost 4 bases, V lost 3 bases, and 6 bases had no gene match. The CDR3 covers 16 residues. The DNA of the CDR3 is TGTGCCAGCAGCTTTACGGGACAGGGCATCACCGGGGAGCTGTTTTTT. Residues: CASSFTGQGITGELFF.

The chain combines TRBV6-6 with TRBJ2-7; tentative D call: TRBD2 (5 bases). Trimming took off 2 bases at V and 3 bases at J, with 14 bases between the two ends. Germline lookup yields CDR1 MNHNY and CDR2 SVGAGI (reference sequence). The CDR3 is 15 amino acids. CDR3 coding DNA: TGTGCCAGCAGTTACCGTGGGAGCCCCCACTACGAGCAGTACTTC. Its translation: CASSYRGSPHYEQYF.

In DNA, the CDR3 is TGTGCCAGTAGTAGCACACAGGGGGCCGCTGGAAACACCATATATTTT. It yields the protein CASSSTQGAAGNTIYF. V gene TRBV19 combines with J gene TRBJ1-3, with 9 bases matching TRBD1. The CDR3 loop spans 16 amino acids. V trimming: 4 bases; J trimming: 2 bases; junction bases outside the gene matches: 6. Germline CDR1 and CDR2: LNHDA and SQIVND (reference sequence).

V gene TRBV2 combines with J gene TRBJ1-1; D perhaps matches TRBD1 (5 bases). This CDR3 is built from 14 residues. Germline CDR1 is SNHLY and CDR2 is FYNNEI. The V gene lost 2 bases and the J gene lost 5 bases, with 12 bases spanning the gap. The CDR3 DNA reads TGTGCCAGCAGTGAAAGGGCAGGGAGGACTGAAGCTTTCTTT. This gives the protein CASSERAGRTEAFF. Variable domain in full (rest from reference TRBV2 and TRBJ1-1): EPEVTQTPSHQVTQMGQEVILRCVPISNHLYFYWYRQILGQKVEFLVSFYNNEISEKSEIFDDQFSVERPDGSNFTLKIRSTKLEDSAMYFCASSERAGRTEAFFGQGTRLTVV.

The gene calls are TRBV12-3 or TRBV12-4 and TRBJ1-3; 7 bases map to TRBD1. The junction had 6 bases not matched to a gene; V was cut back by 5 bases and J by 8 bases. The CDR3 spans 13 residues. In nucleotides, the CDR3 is TGTGCCAGCAGTATTAGACAGGGTTACACCATATATTTT. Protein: CASSIRQGYTIYF.